One T cell receptor beta chain is described in this entry. Antigen: not known. This sample is drawn from a study of blood T cells in healthy people across ages. Study information: There was about one barcoded beta molecule captured by template switching per two T cells. Notes on the study in general: Diversity figures derived from one million T cells were judged to underestimate the true value.

Together with a sample-barcoded 5' primer, a J-beta primer mix was included in a second PCR lasting about 6 to 12 cycles. TCRdb processed the 5' RACE reads anew with MiXCR; each CDR3 protein has one entry. The sample records 800,000 or so distinct CDR3 sequences, approximately 25% being singletons. These data are also associated with another study on T cells of mothers and their children.

The sequencing sample was made of blood. This TCR came from a boy under 18 in good health.

Written as DNA, the CDR3 is TGCGCCAGCAGCCAAGATGGGGCTAGCGGGAGGTTCGAGCAGTACTTC. Translating it yields CASSQDGASGRFEQYF. V gene TRBV4-1 combines with J gene TRBJ2-7; 11 positions agree with TRBD2. CDR1 is MGHRA and CDR2 is YSYEKL in the germline V gene. V gave up 0 bases and J gave up 6 bases; unmatched junction bases: 7. The length of the CDR3 is 16 residues.